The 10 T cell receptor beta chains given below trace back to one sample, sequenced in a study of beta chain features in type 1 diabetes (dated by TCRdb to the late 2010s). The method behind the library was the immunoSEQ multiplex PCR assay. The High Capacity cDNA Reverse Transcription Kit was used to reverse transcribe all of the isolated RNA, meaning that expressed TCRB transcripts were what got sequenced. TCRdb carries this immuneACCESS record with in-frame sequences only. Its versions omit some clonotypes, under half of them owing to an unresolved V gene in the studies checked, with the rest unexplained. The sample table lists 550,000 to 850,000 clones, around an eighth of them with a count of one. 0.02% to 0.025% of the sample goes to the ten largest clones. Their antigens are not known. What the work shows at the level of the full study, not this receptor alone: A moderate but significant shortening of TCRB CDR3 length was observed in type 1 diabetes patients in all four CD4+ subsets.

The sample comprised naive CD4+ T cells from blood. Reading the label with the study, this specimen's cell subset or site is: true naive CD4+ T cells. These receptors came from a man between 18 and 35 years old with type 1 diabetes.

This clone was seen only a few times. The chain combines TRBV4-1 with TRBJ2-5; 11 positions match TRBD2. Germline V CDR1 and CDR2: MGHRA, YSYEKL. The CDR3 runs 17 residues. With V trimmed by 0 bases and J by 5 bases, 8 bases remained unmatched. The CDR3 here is CASSQDLSGGARETQYF. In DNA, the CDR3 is TGCGCCAGCAGCCAAGATCTTAGCGGGGGGGCCCGGGAGACCCAGTACTTC.

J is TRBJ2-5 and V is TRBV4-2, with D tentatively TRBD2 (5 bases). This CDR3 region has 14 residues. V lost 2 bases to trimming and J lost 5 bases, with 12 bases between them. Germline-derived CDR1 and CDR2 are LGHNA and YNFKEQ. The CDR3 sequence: CASSQWTRGETQYF. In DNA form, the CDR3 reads TGTGCCAGCAGCCAATGGACCAGAGGGGAGACCCAGTACTTC.

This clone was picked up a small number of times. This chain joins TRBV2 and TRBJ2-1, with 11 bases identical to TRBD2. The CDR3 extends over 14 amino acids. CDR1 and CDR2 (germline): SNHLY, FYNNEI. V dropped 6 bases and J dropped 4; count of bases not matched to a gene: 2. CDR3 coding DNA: TGTGCCAGCAGAGGGACTAGCGGTTACAATGAGCAGTTCTTC. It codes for CASRGTSGYNEQFF.

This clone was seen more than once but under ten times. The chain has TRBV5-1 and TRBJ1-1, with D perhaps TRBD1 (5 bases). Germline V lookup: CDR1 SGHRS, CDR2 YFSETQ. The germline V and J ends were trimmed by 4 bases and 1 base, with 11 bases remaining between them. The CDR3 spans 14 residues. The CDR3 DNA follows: TGCGCCAGCAGCACTACTACAGGGAACACTGAAGCTTTCTTT. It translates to CASSTTTGNTEAFF.

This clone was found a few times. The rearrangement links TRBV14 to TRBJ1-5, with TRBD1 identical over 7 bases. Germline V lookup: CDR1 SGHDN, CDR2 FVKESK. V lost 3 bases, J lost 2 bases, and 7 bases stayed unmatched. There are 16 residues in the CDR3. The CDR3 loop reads CASSQAQGKGNQPQHF. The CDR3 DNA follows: TGTGCCAGCAGCCAGGCACAGGGGAAGGGCAATCAGCCCCAGCATTTT. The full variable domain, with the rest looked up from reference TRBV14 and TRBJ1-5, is EAGVTQFPSHSVIEKGQTVTLRCDPISGHDNLYWYRRVMGKEIKFLLHFVKESKQDESGMPNNRFLAERTGGTYSTLKVQPAELEDSGVYFCASSQAQGKGNQPQHFGDGTRLSIL.

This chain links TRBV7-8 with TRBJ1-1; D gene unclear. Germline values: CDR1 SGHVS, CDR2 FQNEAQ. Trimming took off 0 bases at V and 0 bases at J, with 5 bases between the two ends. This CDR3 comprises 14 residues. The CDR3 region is CASSLALVNTEAFF. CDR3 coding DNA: TGTGCCAGCAGCTTAGCATTAGTGAACACTGAAGCTTTCTTT.

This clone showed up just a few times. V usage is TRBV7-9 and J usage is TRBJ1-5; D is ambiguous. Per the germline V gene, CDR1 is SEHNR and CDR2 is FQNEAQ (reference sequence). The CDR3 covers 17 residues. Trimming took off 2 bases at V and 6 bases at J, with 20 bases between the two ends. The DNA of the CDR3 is TGTGCCAGCAGCTTATCGTTTGGGGTTTTGGGGAGTCAGCCCCAGCATTTT. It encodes CASSLSFGVLGSQPQHF. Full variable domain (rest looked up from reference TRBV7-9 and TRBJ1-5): DTGVSQNPRHKITKRGQNVTFRCDPISEHNRLYWYRQTLGQGPEFLTYFQNEAQLEKSRLLSDRFSAERPKGSFSTLEIQRTEQGDSAMYLCASSLSFGVLGSQPQHFGDGTRLSIL.

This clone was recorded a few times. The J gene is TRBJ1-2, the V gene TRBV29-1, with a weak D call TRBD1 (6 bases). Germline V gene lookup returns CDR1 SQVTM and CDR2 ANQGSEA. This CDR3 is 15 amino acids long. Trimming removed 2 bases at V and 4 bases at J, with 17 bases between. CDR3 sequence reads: CSVENYQTGGYGYTF. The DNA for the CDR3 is TGCAGCGTTGAAAATTACCAGACAGGTGGCTATGGCTACACCTTC.

In DNA, the CDR3 is TGCAGCGTTGAAGGACCTACCGGGACAGGGGTCATGAACACTGAAGCTTTCTTT. It specifies CSVEGPTGTGVMNTEAFF. This chain uses TRBV29-1 with TRBJ1-1; TRBD1 matches at 10 bases. The germline V gene has CDR1 SQVTM and CDR2 ANQGSEA. This CDR3 is built from 18 residues. V gave up 1 base and J gave up 0 bases; unmatched junction bases: 11. The full variable domain, completed using reference TRBV29-1 and TRBJ1-1, is SAVISQKPSRDICQRGTSLTIQCQVDSQVTMMFWYRQQPGQSLTLIATANQGSEATYESGFVIDKFPISRPNLTFSTLTVSNMSPEDSSIYLCSVEGPTGTGVMNTEAFFGQGTRLTVV.

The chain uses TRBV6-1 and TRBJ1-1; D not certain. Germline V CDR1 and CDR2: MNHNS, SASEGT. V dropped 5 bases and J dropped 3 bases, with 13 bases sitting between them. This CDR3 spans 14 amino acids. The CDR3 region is CASSIAGEDTEAFF. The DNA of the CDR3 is TGTGCCAGCAGTATCGCCGGGGAGGACACTGAAGCTTTCTTT.